This T cell receptor beta chain was obtained from a study of shared clonotypes between healthy human individuals. General study points: For sorted subsets, rarefaction showed incomplete sequencing despite large depth.

This clone was recorded once. What it binds is not known. Here immunoSEQ multiplex PCR was the method, and the copy in TCRdb shows in-frame clones only, minus some. The sample has millions of clones; approximately 92% are singletons. Germline CDR1 reads SGHDT; CDR2 reads YYEEEE. The CDR3 spans 16 residues. Losses at the gene ends were 0 bases for V and 8 bases for J; bases not matched to a gene: 11. The receptor was isolated from a man aged 18 to 29 in good health. Sequencing input: naive CD4+ T cells sorted from blood. Subset noted: CD45RA+ positively selected. The chain employs TRBV5-6 and TRBJ2-3; 8 bases match TRBD1. The CDR3 nucleotides read TGTGCCAGCAGCTTGGTGGACAGGGTCGGTGGAAGTACGCAGTATTTT. This codes for CASSLVDRVGGSTQYF.